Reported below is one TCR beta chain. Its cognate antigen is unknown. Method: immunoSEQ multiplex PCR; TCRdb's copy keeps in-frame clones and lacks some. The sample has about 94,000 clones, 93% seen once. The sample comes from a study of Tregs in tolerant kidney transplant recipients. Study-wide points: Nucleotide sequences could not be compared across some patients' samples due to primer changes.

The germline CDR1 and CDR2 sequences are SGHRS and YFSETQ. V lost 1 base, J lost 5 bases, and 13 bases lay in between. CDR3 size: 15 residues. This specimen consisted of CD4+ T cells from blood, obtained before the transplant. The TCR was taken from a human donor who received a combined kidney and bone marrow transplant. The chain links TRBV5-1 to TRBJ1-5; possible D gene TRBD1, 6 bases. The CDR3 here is CASSLMGADHQPQHF. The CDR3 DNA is TGCGCCAGCAGCTTGATGGGGGCCGATCATCAGCCCCAGCATTTT.